The rows below give T cell receptor beta chains drawn from one sample of a study of blood T cell repertoires in COVID-19. Repertoires were generated with immunoSEQ multiplex PCR, while TCRdb's copy carries only in-frame clones and drops some. The sample lists about 190,000 clones, around 85% occurring once. Sequencing was performed on peripheral blood. The receptors shown here come from a woman aged 45-65 years with acute or convalescent COVID-19. The CDR3 runs from the conserved cysteine through the conserved F or W. A D gene is named only where the DNA matches it firmly. Rows give clone size only sometimes, using once, few, many, or a class for an expanded clone.

TRBJ1-1 | - | - | TRBV11-3 | CASSLDSLNTEAFF | TGTGCCAGCAGCTTAGACAGTTTGAACACTGAAGCTTTCTTT
TRBJ2-5 | TRBD2 | - | TRBV7-2 | CASSHRGLAGIGAETQYF | TGTGCCAGCAGCCACAGGGGACTAGCGGGAATAGGTGCGGAGACCCAGTACTTC
TRBJ2-3 | TRBD2 | once | TRBV25-1 | CASSPGLAESTDTQYF | TGTGCCAGCAGTCCGGGACTAGCGGAAAGCACAGATACGCAGTATTTT
TRBJ2-5 | TRBD2 | once | TRBV2 | CASNLLAIETQYF | TGTGCCAGCAACTTACTAGCGATAGAGACCCAGTACTTC
TRBJ1-6 | TRBD1 | - | TRBV28 | CASSPQGQGENSPLHF | TGTGCCAGCAGTCCTCAGGGACAGGGTGAAAATTCACCCCTCCACTTT
TRBJ1-2 | - | - | TRBV14 | CASSLRDSTNYGYTF | TGTGCCAGCAGCCTTCGGGACTCCACTAACTATGGCTACACCTTC
TRBJ1-5 | - | - | TRBV19 | CASSLGLRDQPQHF | TGTGCCAGTAGTTTGGGGCTTCGGGATCAGCCCCAGCATTTT
TRBJ2-7 | TRBD1 | - | TRBV27 | CASRRTGVSSYEQYF | TGTGCCAGCAGGCGGACAGGAGTTAGCTCCTACGAGCAGTACTTC
TRBJ2-2 | TRBD1 | once | TRBV18 | CASGQAPHTGELFF | TGTGCCAGTGGACAGGCACCCCACACCGGGGAGCTGTTTTTT
TRBJ2-2 | - | - | TRBV29-1 | CSVEPTGQGTGELFF | TGCAGCGTAGAACCCACAGGGCAAGGCACCGGGGAGCTGTTTTTT
TRBJ1-5 | - | - | TRBV28 | CASSPGFGGVYQPQHF | TGTGCCAGCAGTCCAGGCTTTGGGGGGGTCTATCAGCCCCAGCATTTT
TRBJ2-7 | - | - | TRBV5-6 | CASSLYGDEQYF | TGTGCCAGCAGCTTGTATGGAGACGAGCAGTACTTC
TRBJ2-3 | - | few | TRBV20-1 | CSPRSQAQYF | TGCAGTCCTAGGTCACAGGCGCAGTATTTT
TRBJ1-3 | - | - | TRBV5-6 | CASSLAGGFSGNTIYF | TGTGCCAGCAGCTTGGCCGGGGGATTCTCTGGAAACACCATATATTTT
TRBJ1-1 | TRBD1 | - | TRBV9 | CASSGEGALSTEAFF | TGTGCCAGCAGCGGCGAGGGGGCGCTGAGCACTGAAGCTTTCTTT
TRBJ2-1 | - | few | TRBV9 | CASSPLAAANEQFF | TGTGCCAGCAGCCCACTCGCGGCGGCCAATGAGCAGTTCTTC
TRBJ1-1 | - | - | TRBV18 | CASSPFPGADTEAFF | TGTGCCAGCTCACCGTTCCCAGGGGCGGACACTGAAGCTTTCTTT
TRBJ1-6 | - | - | TRBV5-7 | CASSLGQPLNNSPLHF | TGTGCCAGCAGCTTAGGACAGCCTCTCAATAATTCACCCCTCCACTTT
TRBJ1-6 | - | - | TRBV7-2 | CASSLVGRGTGNSPLHF | TGTGCCAGCAGCTTAGTGGGGCGGGGGACGGGGAATTCACCCCTCCACTTT
TRBJ1-6 | - | - | TRBV27 | CASSLWGVSPLHF | TGTGCCAGCAGTTTATGGGGGGTCTCACCCCTCCACTTT
TRBJ1-4 | - | - | TRBV19 | CATPLGGEQETEKLFF | TGTGCCACCCCATTGGGGGGGGAACAAGAAACGGAAAAACTGTTTTTT
TRBJ2-7 | TRBD1 | - | TRBV30 | CAWRTGTGAYEQYF | TGTGCCTGGAGGACCGGGACAGGGGCCTACGAGCAGTACTTC
TRBJ2-1 | TRBD2 | - | TRBV7-6 | CASSLGLAGGHEQFF | TGTGCCAGCAGCTTGGGACTAGCGGGAGGCCATGAGCAGTTCTTC
TRBJ2-5 | TRBD1 | - | TRBV30 | CAWSPNNRGGETQYF | TGTGCCTGGAGTCCAAACAACAGGGGTGGGGAGACCCAGTACTTC
TRBJ1-1 | TRBD1 | - | TRBV19 | CASSNRGMGSNTEAFF | TGTGCCAGTAGCAACAGGGGGATGGGGAGTAACACTGAAGCTTTCTTT
TRBJ2-1 | - | - | TRBV28 | CASSLSPRSYNEQFF | TGTGCCAGCAGTTTATCTCCGAGATCCTACAATGAGCAGTTCTTC